These 21 T cell receptor beta chains originate from one sample sequenced in a study of B cell selection in AIRE deficiency. Method: immunoSEQ multiplex PCR; TCRdb's copy keeps in-frame clones and lacks some. The repertoire holds fewer than 30,000 clones, with roughly 96% as singletons. Conventional CD4 T cells were sorted as CD4+CD127+ cells. Sequencing was performed on conventional CD4+ T cells sorted from PBMCs. Receptors originate from a human donor with AIRE deficiency.

The chain joins TRBV4-2 to TRBJ2-5, with TRBD1 matching over 7 bases. V lost 0 bases, J lost 5 bases, and 3 bases stayed unmatched. CDR1 and CDR2 (germline): LGHNA, YNFKEQ. This CDR3 region has 14 residues. CDR3 amino acids: CASSQDHRGETQYF. The DNA of the CDR3 is TGTGCCAGCAGCCAAGATCACAGGGGCGAGACCCAGTACTTC.

This chain connects TRBV30 to TRBJ2-3; D is perhaps TRBD1 or TRBD2 (6 bases each). The CDR3 has 16 residues. V was clipped by 0 bases and J by 0 bases, with 13 bases between them. Per germline, CDR1 GTSNPN and CDR2 SVGIG (reference sequence). The CDR3 loop is CAWSVLRGASTDTQYF. The CDR3 DNA follows: TGTGCCTGGAGTGTACTGAGGGGGGCTAGCACAGATACGCAGTATTTT.

The genes are TRBV12-5 and TRBJ2-1, with 9 bases lining up with TRBD2. Germline trimming cut 0 bases from V and 9 bases from J; bases unmatched to any gene: 6. Germline V lookup: CDR1 LGHNT, CDR2 FRNRAP. The CDR3 is 15 amino acids. In DNA, the CDR3 is TGTGCTAGTGGTTTGGTAGGCGGGAGGGGAGGTGAGCAGTTCTTC. Translating gives CASGLVGGRGGEQFF.

V gene TRBV27 combines with J gene TRBJ2-7, with TRBD2 matching over 7 bases. The V gene's germline CDR1 is MNHEY and CDR2 SMNVEV (reference sequence). The CDR3 runs to 14 residues. Trimming took 3 bases from V and 4 from J; bases not matched to a gene: 6. CDR3 nucleotide sequence: TGTGCCAGCAGTTTGATGGGACTATCTTACGAGCAGTACTTC. Its protein product is CASSLMGLSYEQYF.

In DNA form, the CDR3 reads TGTGCCAGCAGCTCGACAGGGGTTTACGAGCAGTACTTC. It encodes CASSSTGVYEQYF. The rearrangement joins TRBV7-3 to TRBJ2-7; 8 bases align to TRBD1. From germline, CDR1 is SGHTA and CDR2 FQGTGA. The CDR3 contains 13 residues. J gave up 4 bases and V 4 bases, and 3 bases lay outside the gene matches.

This chain joins TRBV21-1 and TRBJ1-5; the table's D call TRBD1 went unverified against the DNA. TRBV21-1 is marked as a pseudogene. The CDR3 covers 13 residues. The CDR3 here is CASTLDRDQPQHF. CDR3 nucleotides: TGTGCCAGCACCTTGGACAGAGATCAGCCCCAGCATTTT.

J is TRBJ1-1 and V is TRBV6-5; a possible D gene is TRBD1 (5 bases). The germline gives CDR1 MNHEY, CDR2 SVGAGI. Trimming cost V 6 bases and J 6 bases, with 14 bases left between them. The CDR3 has 13 amino acids. The CDR3 nucleotides are TGTGCCAGCAGATCCTCCCGGGGGGCTGAAGCTTTCTTT. The encoded protein is CASRSSRGAEAFF.

The V call is TRBV7-9, the J call TRBJ1-1, with D possibly being TRBD1 (5 bases). Germline CDR1 reads SEHNR; CDR2 reads FQNEAQ (reference sequence). V shed 8 bases and J shed 4 bases, with 8 bases lying between them. The CDR3 consists of 11 residues. The CDR3 is CASLGGTEAFF. The CDR3 DNA sequence: TGTGCCAGCCTTGGGGGCACTGAAGCTTTCTTT.

This clone was counted a single time. V and J are TRBV7-9 and TRBJ2-1, with TRBD2 matching 9 bases. This CDR3 spans 15 amino acids. The germline CDR1 and CDR2 sequences are SEHNR and FQNEAQ (reference sequence). The J segment lost 12 bases and the V segment lost 5 bases, leaving 14 bases of the junction unmatched. CDR3 sequence (DNA): TGTGCCAGCAGCGTTACAGCGGGAGGTTCGTGGGGGCAGTTCTTC. Its translation: CASSVTAGGSWGQFF.

This rearrangement joins TRBV5-1 to TRBJ2-7; TRBD2 agrees at 8 bases. J was trimmed by 5 bases and V by 0 bases; bases with no gene match: 7. Germline loops: CDR1 SGHRS, CDR2 YFSETQ. The CDR3 runs 15 residues. The CDR3, as DNA: TGCGCCAGCAGCTTGGGGAGCGGGAGTTCGGACGAGCAGTACTTC. Its translation: CASSLGSGSSDEQYF.

The rearrangement joins TRBV4-2 to TRBJ2-5; D is perhaps TRBD1 (5 bases). The CDR3 is made up of 14 amino acids. The germline V gene has CDR1 LGHNA and CDR2 YNFKEQ. With 1 base removed from V and 3 bases from J, the gap between germline ends came to 9 bases. CDR3 sequence (DNA): TGTGCCAGCAGCCAAGGAGTCAGGGAAGAGACCCAGTACTTC. It codes for CASSQGVREETQYF.

The CDR3 sequence: CASSLIPTGLSTGELFF. The DNA of the CDR3 is TGCGCCAGCAGCCTAATCCCGACAGGTCTCTCGACCGGGGAGCTGTTTTTT. This chain connects TRBV5-1 to TRBJ2-2; tentative D call: TRBD1 (6 bases). CDR1 and CDR2 from the germline V gene are SGHRS and YFSETQ. This CDR3 is 17 amino acids long. V lost 4 bases and J lost 5, with 21 bases in between. The full variable domain, in which reference TRBV5-1 and TRBJ2-2 provide the parts outside the CDR3, is KAGVTQTPRYLIKTRGQQVTLSCSPISGHRSVSWYQQTPGQGLQFLFEYFSETQRNKGNFPGRFSGRQFSNSRSEMNVSTLELGDSALYLCASSLIPTGLSTGELFFGEGSRLTVL.

The genes are TRBV5-1 and TRBJ2-7, with a weak D call TRBD1 (6 bases). CDR3 length: 14 amino acids. Trimming left V 0 bases short and J 3 bases short, with 10 bases between. CDR1 and CDR2 (germline): SGHRS, YFSETQ. The CDR3 nucleotides read TGCGCCAGCAGCTTGGGGGACACGAGCTACGAGCAGTACTTC. Its protein is CASSLGDTSYEQYF.

V usage is TRBV7-3 and J usage is TRBJ2-7; D may be TRBD2 (6 bases). Germline V gene sequence: CDR1 SGHTA, CDR2 FQGTGA. The CDR3 is 15 amino acids. The V end lost 3 bases, the J end lost 2 bases, and 14 bases lay between the germline ends. The DNA for the CDR3 is TGTGCCAGCAGCTTCCGGGGAGGATCGACCTACGAGCAGTACTTC. This codes for CASSFRGGSTYEQYF.

The rearrangement uses TRBV7-2 and TRBJ1-1; a possible D gene is TRBD1 (5 bases). The length of the CDR3 is 15 residues. Trimming shortened V by 5 bases and J by 3 bases, and 16 bases separated the two germline ends. Germline V gene sequence: CDR1 SGHTA, CDR2 FQGNSA. The CDR3 bases are TGTGCCAGCAGCCCAGGGATCGGTTTGCACACTGAAGCTTTCTTT. This encodes CASSPGIGLHTEAFF.

The chain joins TRBV10-3 to TRBJ2-3; 7 bases fit TRBD2. V trimming: 3 bases; J trimming: 4 bases; junction bases outside the gene matches: 10. CDR3 size: 16 residues. Germline V lookup: CDR1 ENHRY, CDR2 SYGVKD. Here the CDR3 DNA reads TGTGCCATCAGTGATCGGGCGGGAGTGGGAGCAGATACGCAGTATTTT. It encodes CAISDRAGVGADTQYF.

This sequence joins TRBV7-9 and TRBJ2-5; 11 bases line up with TRBD1. This CDR3 spans 14 amino acids. Germline lookup yields CDR1 SEHNR and CDR2 FQNEAQ (reference sequence). V lost 5 bases to trimming and J lost 7 bases; unmatched junction nucleotides: 6. The CDR3, as DNA: TGTGCCAGCAGCGGGGGACAGGGGGACCGGACCCAGTACTTC. Protein: CASSGGQGDRTQYF.

The chain recombines TRBV9 with TRBJ2-2; D uncertain. Germline CDR1 is SGDLS and CDR2 is YYNGEE. This CDR3 comprises 14 residues. V lost 0 bases, J lost 3 bases, and 6 bases lay in between. The CDR3 coding sequence is TGTGCCAGCAGCGTAGAAATGGACACCGGGGAGCTGTTTTTT. It specifies CASSVEMDTGELFF.

The V call is TRBV27, the J call TRBJ1-2, with 7 bases that match TRBD1. Per germline, CDR1 MNHEY and CDR2 SMNVEV (reference sequence). The CDR3 has 13 amino acids. V shed 5 bases and J 6 bases; nucleotides not matched to a gene: 6. The CDR3 protein is CASSRQGPNGYTF. CDR3 sequence (DNA): TGTGCCAGCAGTCGACAGGGTCCCAATGGCTACACCTTC.

V usage is TRBV5-1 and J usage is TRBJ1-2; a weak D match, TRBD1 (5 bases). With 4 bases removed from V and 2 bases from J, the gap between germline ends came to 12 bases. Per the germline V gene, CDR1 is SGHRS and CDR2 is YFSETQ. The CDR3 totals 14 residues. The DNA for the CDR3 is TGCGCCAGCAGCCTTCAGGGAAACAACTATGGCTACACCTTC. As protein: CASSLQGNNYGYTF.

The chain joins TRBV5-6 to TRBJ2-7; D is possibly TRBD1 (6 bases). The CDR3 is 14 amino acids. Trimming took 0 bases from V and 2 from J, leaving 9 bases between them. The germline CDR1 and CDR2 sequences are SGHDT and YYEEEE. The CDR3 bases are TGTGCCAGCAGCTTGGGGCAGGGGCCCTACGAGCAGTACTTC. Translation gives CASSLGQGPYEQYF.